The 18 T cell receptor beta chains below come from one sample, sequenced in a study of shared clonotypes between healthy human individuals (dated by TCRdb to the early 2020s). CD8 naive samples were CD45RO-negative cells positively selected for CCR7, giving a CD45RA+CCR7+ population that excluded TemRA cells. Receptor amplification or capture employed the immunoSEQ multiplex PCR assay. TCRdb took over this immuneACCESS table, retaining in-frame rearrangements with V and J assigned. Such tables are incomplete; in checked studies, under half of the missing clones stem from an unresolved V gene, and the remainder is unexplained. The sample table shows more than 2 million clones, and 85% to 95% are seen once. Clones ranked in the top ten supply over 1.5% of the sample. Sequencing was performed on naive CD8+ T cells from PBMCs. The cell subset or site label corresponds to: CD45RA+CCR7+. The receptor set was obtained from a man between 18 and 35 years old in good health. Some clones in this sample may be carry-over from other donors' samples.

The V call is TRBV30, the J call TRBJ2-7; D is uncertain. V lost 0 bases and J lost 2, with 8 bases in between. There are 13 residues in the CDR3. Germline CDR1 is GTSNPN and CDR2 is SVGIG (reference sequence). CDR3 amino acids: CAWSVQSPYEQYF. The CDR3 DNA follows: TGTGCCTGGAGTGTACAGAGCCCCTACGAGCAGTACTTC. Full variable domain (missing parts from reference TRBV30 and TRBJ2-7): SQTIHQWPATLVQPVGSPLSLECTVEGTSNPNLYWYRQAAGRGLQLLFYSVGIGQISSEVPQNLSASRPQDRQFILSSKKLLLSDSGFYLCAWSVQSPYEQYFGPGTRLTVT.

The chain carries TRBV9 and TRBJ2-5, with unresolved D. From germline, CDR1 is SGDLS and CDR2 YYNGEE. CDR3 size: 13 residues. V was clipped by 7 bases and J by 5 bases, with 15 bases between them. The CDR3 loop is CASSRWGGETQYF. The CDR3 DNA reads TGTGCCAGCTCTAGATGGGGTGGCGAGACCCAGTACTTC.

In the case of this clone: Distinct nucleotide sequences in the sample also encode this CDR3. The chain links TRBV7-9 to TRBJ1-1; the D is unclear. The CDR3 consists of 13 residues. V was pared by 5 bases and J by 0 bases, with 7 bases between. The germline V gene has CDR1 SEHNR and CDR2 FQNEAQ (reference sequence). The CDR3 here is CASSLPMNTEAFF. The CDR3 bases are TGTGCCAGCAGCCTACCGATGAACACTGAAGCTTTCTTT.

In DNA form, the CDR3 reads TGTGCCAGCAGCTTGGGTCCAGGGGCCAACGGCTACACCTTC. It encodes CASSLGPGANGYTF. This chain connects TRBV5-6 to TRBJ1-2; D perhaps matches TRBD1 (6 bases). V was shortened by 0 bases and J by 8 bases, with 14 bases between the two germline ends. Germline loops: CDR1 SGHDT, CDR2 YYEEEE. The CDR3 extends over 14 amino acids.

The chain has TRBV2 and TRBJ2-5; 11 bases are shared with TRBD2. CDR1 and CDR2 (germline): SNHLY, FYNNEI. With V trimmed by 10 bases and J by 6 bases, 10 bases remained unmatched. The CDR3 covers 14 residues. This chain's CDR3 is CATWTSGLLKTQYF. The CDR3 DNA sequence: TGTGCCACCTGGACTAGCGGGTTGCTTAAGACCCAGTACTTC.

The chain employs TRBV6-5 and TRBJ2-4; maybe TRBD1 (6 bases). This CDR3 has 13 residues. V was pared by 7 bases and J by 9 bases, with 16 bases between. CDR1 is MNHEY and CDR2 is SVGAGI in the germline V gene. The CDR3 spells CASTNTGFVIQYF. The CDR3 nucleotides are TGTGCCAGCACCAACACAGGGTTTGTCATTCAGTACTTC.

The chain combines TRBV9 with TRBJ2-7; 9 bases fit TRBD2. V gave up 3 bases and J gave up 1 base; unmatched junction bases: 8. Per germline, CDR1 SGDLS and CDR2 YYNGEE. The CDR3 runs 16 residues. The CDR3 sequence: CASSGGPSGISYEQYF. CDR3 DNA: TGTGCCAGCAGCGGAGGCCCTAGCGGGATATCCTACGAGCAGTACTTC.

The chain recombines TRBV10-3 with TRBJ1-1; 8 bases match TRBD1. Per germline, CDR1 ENHRY and CDR2 SYGVKD. This CDR3 comprises 13 residues. The junction had 4 bases not matched to a gene; V was cut back by 9 bases and J by 1 base. CDR3 sequence: CAITGTGNTEAFF. CDR3 coding DNA: TGTGCCATAACCGGGACAGGGAACACTGAAGCTTTCTTT.

This chain's CDR3 is CATSARGNTEAFF. The CDR3 nucleotides read TGTGCCACCAGCGCCAGGGGCAACACTGAAGCTTTCTTT. The V and J genes are TRBV15 and TRBJ1-1, with D possibly being TRBD1 (6 bases). Trimming removed 5 bases from V and 2 bases from J, with 9 bases in between. The CDR3 totals 13 residues. In germline, CDR1 is LNHNV, CDR2 YYDKDF (reference sequence).

J is TRBJ2-2 and V is TRBV10-1; 7 bases fit TRBD1. This CDR3 comprises 16 residues. Germline V lookup: CDR1 WNHNN, CDR2 SYGVQD (reference sequence). V was clipped by 6 bases and J by 2 bases; unmatched bases: 9. The CDR3, as DNA: TGCGCCAGCAGAGTGAGCCGACAGGGAAACACCGGGGAGCTGTTTTTT. Translating it yields CASRVSRQGNTGELFF.

The chain links TRBV10-3 to TRBJ2-1, with D maybe TRBD2 (7 bases). Per the germline V gene, CDR1 is ENHRY and CDR2 is SYGVKD. The V gene lost 0 bases and the J gene lost 6 bases, with 15 bases spanning the gap. The CDR3 loop spans 16 amino acids. Written as DNA, the CDR3 is TGTGCCATCAGTGAGTCGTCCAGGGGAGGGTCCAATGAGCAGTTCTTC. Translating it yields CAISESSRGGSNEQFF.

The chain is built from TRBV30 and TRBJ2-3; a possible D gene is TRBD2 (6 bases). V gave up 7 bases and J gave up 6 bases, with 20 bases separating them. CDR1 and CDR2 from the germline V gene are GTSNPN and SVGIG (reference sequence). This CDR3 spans 14 amino acids. This chain's CDR3 is CASLVSGVYDTQYF. CDR3 bases: TGTGCCTCGCTCGTGTCGGGGGTATACGATACGCAGTATTTT.

The chain is built from TRBV7-6 and TRBJ2-1; 9 bases fit TRBD2. This CDR3 region has 14 residues. Germline CDR1 reads SGHVS; CDR2 reads FNYEAQ. Unmatched junction bases numbered 7, after V lost 4 bases and J lost 9 bases. CDR3 coding DNA: TGTGCCAGCAGCTCCGGACTAGCGATGGGTGAGCAGTTCTTC. Amino acid sequence: CASSSGLAMGEQFF.

This chain joins TRBV28 and TRBJ1-6, with 7 nucleotides matching TRBD1. Germline values: CDR1 MDHEN, CDR2 SYDVKM. This CDR3 spans 17 amino acids. The junction had 7 bases not matched to a gene; V was cut back by 1 base and J by 4 bases. CDR3 sequence: CASSLLTTGWYNSPLHF. CDR3 DNA sequence: TGTGCCAGCAGTTTATTGACGACAGGGTGGTATAATTCACCCCTCCACTTT.

The CDR3 reads CASSWTGTGGTGELFF. The CDR3 DNA is TGCGCCAGCAGCTGGACCGGGACAGGGGGCACCGGGGAGCTGTTTTTT. The gene calls are TRBV5-1 and TRBJ2-2; 11 bases are shared with TRBD1. The CDR3 runs 16 residues. V was pared by 3 bases and J by 4 bases, with 5 bases of the junction left unmatched. CDR1 is SGHRS, CDR2 YFSETQ, per germline.

This clone was counted once. The chain links TRBV27 to TRBJ1-2, with TRBD1 as a possible D gene (5 bases). Trimming took off 0 bases at V and 7 bases at J, with 15 bases between the two ends. The CDR3 totals 15 residues. Germline values: CDR1 MNHEY, CDR2 SMNVEV (reference sequence). The CDR3 DNA is TGTGCCAGCAGTTTATCGAAGACCAGGGCTGGTGGCTACACCTTC. It specifies CASSLSKTRAGGYTF.

This chain uses TRBV5-6 with TRBJ1-2, with TRBD1 matching over 10 bases. Germline V gene sequence: CDR1 SGHDT, CDR2 YYEEEE. The CDR3 runs 14 residues. Unmatched junction bases numbered 7, after V lost 5 bases and J lost 6 bases. The CDR3 here is CASRGQGVMDGYTF. Here the CDR3 DNA reads TGTGCCAGCAGAGGACAGGGGGTAATGGATGGCTACACCTTC.

The chain uses TRBV21-1 and TRBJ1-5. TRBV21-1 is described as a pseudogene. The CDR3 sequence is 9 residues long. The CDR3 DNA sequence: TGTGCCAGCACCCCTAGGGCTTTTTTT. It is translated as CASTPRAFF.